The subject of this entry is one TCR beta chain. Original processing notes: Counts of nucleated cells, estimated from reference gene primer amplification, were obtained. Data came from immunoSEQ multiplex PCR; TCRdb stores just in-frame clones and leaves some out. That table supplies the V and J calls and clone size; D and trimming were determined from the DNA. This table has approximately 190,000 clones, about 85% appearing once. This entry comes from a study of blood T cell repertoires in COVID-19. Study summary: Specimens from acute and convalescent COVID-19 originated in the United States, Italy and Spain. The cDNA or gDNA used as material had been derived from T cells, B-cell-depleted T cells, or PBMCs.

Germline V lookup: CDR1 SGHVS, CDR2 FNYEAQ. V was clipped by 1 base and J by 10 bases; unmatched bases: 5. The CDR3 consists of 15 residues. The sequence derives from an older man with active or convalescent COVID-19. The sample consisted of peripheral blood. The chain links TRBV7-6 to TRBJ1-6; TRBD1 matches 9 bases. This CDR3 reads CASSLGGTGSSPLHF. The CDR3 region has the DNA TGTGCCAGCAGCTTAGGGGGGACAGGGTCGTCACCCCTCCACTTT. Full variable domain (remainder filled in from reference TRBV7-6 and TRBJ1-6): GAGVSQSPRYKVTKRGQDVALRCDPISGHVSLYWYRQALGQGPEFLTYFNYEAQQDKSGLPNDRFSAERPEGSISTLTIQRTEQRDSAMYRCASSLGGTGSSPLHFGNGTRLTVT.